Sequencing of this T cell receptor (beta chain) was carried out in a study of T cell responses to AZD1222 COVID-19 vaccine. Study-wide points: Reports say nearly half of spike-specific TCRs go after unmutated variant regions. Donors skewed white British and female; clonal diversity was possibly underestimated. The study sampled repertoires only after the peak T cell response.

V was pared by 4 bases and J by 5 bases, with 5 bases of the junction left unmatched. CDR1 and CDR2 (germline): SGDLS, YYNGEE. This CDR3 is 13 amino acids long. To note about this clone: Its antigen remains unknown.

Clones were sequenced by immunoSEQ multiplex PCR, and TCRdb holds only the in-frame ones, with some missing. The sample carries around 94,000 clones, 70% to 90% recorded once. The chain carries TRBV9 and TRBJ2-5, with 7 bases aligning to TRBD2. The sequence was collected from an adult in good health. The sample in question was peripheral blood, obtained on day 0 of AZD1222 vaccination. Written as DNA, the CDR3 is TGTGCCAGCAGCCGTGGGGGGGTGGAGACCCAGTACTTC. Its translation is CASSRGGVETQYF.